This is a list of T cell receptor beta chains from one sample in a study of T cell changes during pregnancy in multiple sclerosis. Produced via immunoSEQ multiplex PCR; TCRdb's table is partial and in-frame only. The sample yields 60,000 to 65,000 clones, about nine tenths seen once. The sample here was peripheral blood, taken in the second trimester of pregnancy. All receptors come from a female donor in good health, enrolled as a control in a pregnancy study. The conserved cysteine and the conserved F or W are not part of the CDR3 here. Clone sizes are given selectively: once, few, many, or a class where the clone is expanded.

v_call	j_call	clone_size	cdr3_aa
TRBV27	TRBJ2-3	.	ASSFTSLAGGPRGTDTQY
TRBV6-5	TRBJ2-7	.	ASRLQAGADYEQY
TRBV7-8	TRBJ1-1	.	ASSLDRGQYTEAF
TRBV30	TRBJ1-5	.	AWSAPLGGYQPQH
TRBV5-5	TRBJ1-1	.	ASSSKGAMNTEAF
TRBV7-9	TRBJ2-7	.	ASSLDAGGFEQY
TRBV7-8	TRBJ2-7	.	ASSGRLAAREQY
TRBV9	TRBJ2-3	few	ASSVEGQGHTQY
TRBV9	TRBJ2-5	.	ASSQGQAGETQY
TRBV5-1	TRBJ2-2	.	ASSTTTGNTGELF
TRBV19	TRBJ1-2	.	ASSILTGRSRGYT
TRBV9	TRBJ1-5	once	ASSKSGTLIPQH
TRBV4-1	TRBJ2-7	.	ASSQDFRGLADRTYEQY
TRBV5-1	TRBJ2-1	.	ASGGGSNEQF
TRBV5-1	TRBJ2-1	.	ASSETSGPYNEQF
TRBV5-6	TRBJ1-4	.	ASSGGQGLGEKLF
TRBV6-1	TRBJ2-7	.	ASSEAPRGVREQY
TRBV19	TRBJ2-3	medium-sized	ATEEGARGADTQY
TRBV30	TRBJ1-6	.	AWSVGGGAWSPLH
TRBV5-1	TRBJ1-5	.	ASSFGSGQPQH
TRBV2	TRBJ2-7	.	AILQGKLSYEQY
TRBV11-2	TRBJ1-2	.	ASSLVTTRGGYT
TRBV7-9	TRBJ2-7	.	ASSRESYEQY
TRBV28	TRBJ1-1	.	ASSPWAGNTEAF
TRBV28	TRBJ2-7	.	ASLTGGMDEQY
TRBV9	TRBJ1-6	.	ASSGGEASPLH
TRBV28	TRBJ1-2	once	ASSNTGAYGYT
TRBV7-9	TRBJ2-1	.	ASSGGGTGLADNEQF
TRBV14	TRBJ2-7	.	ASSQVPGGSYEQY
TRBV29-1	TRBJ2-1	.	SVEKSGQF
TRBV7-2	TRBJ1-1	.	ASSSTGTTEAF
TRBV18	TRBJ1-5	.	ASSPTTGEQPQH
TRBV28	TRBJ2-1	.	ASSFSGGRYNEQF
TRBV6-6	TRBJ2-1	.	ASTEAGEYNEQF
TRBV11-2	TRBJ1-2	.	ASSLPGTGYGYT
TRBV10-3	TRBJ1-1	.	AISDTTGEAF
TRBV28	TRBJ2-3	.	ASSFPGGGTDTQY
TRBV7-8	TRBJ1-1	.	ASSPLSGGNMNTEAF
TRBV28	TRBJ2-7	.	ASSMRTLYEQY
TRBV7-2	TRBJ2-5	.	ASSLRPGLAGRQETQY
TRBV12-2	TRBJ2-1	.	ASRFRTSGRPTYNEQF
TRBV2	TRBJ1-1	.	ASSEQGALNTEAF
TRBV6-6	TRBJ1-2	.	ASSYIATGYT
TRBV2	TRBJ2-7	.	ASNTDITEQY
TRBV18	TRBJ2-5	.	ASSPTGEEGTQY